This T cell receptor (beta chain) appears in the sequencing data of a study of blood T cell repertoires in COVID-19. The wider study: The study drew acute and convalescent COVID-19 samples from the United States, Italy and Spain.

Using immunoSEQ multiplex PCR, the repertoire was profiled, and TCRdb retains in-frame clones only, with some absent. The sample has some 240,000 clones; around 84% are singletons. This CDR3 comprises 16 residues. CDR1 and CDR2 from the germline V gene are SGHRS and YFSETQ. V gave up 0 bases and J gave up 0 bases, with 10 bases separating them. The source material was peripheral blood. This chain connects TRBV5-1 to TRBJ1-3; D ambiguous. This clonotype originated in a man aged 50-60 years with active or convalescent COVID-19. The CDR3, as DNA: TGCGCCAGCAGCTTGGACCCGTCGGGCTCTGGAAACACCATATATTTT. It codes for CASSLDPSGSGNTIYF.